The entry below describes one TCR beta chain. These data originate in a study of blood T cell repertoires in COVID-19. Study as a whole: In each case, the material was cDNA or gDNA derived from T cells, B-cell-depleted T cells, or PBMCs.

Profiled with immunoSEQ multiplex PCR; TCRdb holds only in-frame clones, not every one. The sample contains about 100,000 clones, 85% of which appear only once. The CDR3 loop spans 16 amino acids. CDR1 MDHEN and CDR2 SYDVKM come from the germline V gene. The ends lost 2 bases at V and 5 bases at J; junction bases unmatched: 9. The genes are TRBV28 and TRBJ1-5; 7 bases are a match to TRBD1. The material sequenced was peripheral blood. The receptor's source is a woman in her seventies with active or convalescent COVID-19. CDR3 DNA: TGTGCCAGCAGTTTAGGGGCCGGGACAGCCTATCAGCCCCAGCATTTT. Protein: CASSLGAGTAYQPQHF.